The T cell receptor beta chain described here comes from a study of blood T cells in healthy people across ages. Whole-study results and caveats: No conclusive comparison of naive versus antigen-experienced cells was possible with unsorted PBMCs. Long-lived donors had more naive CD4+ cells and higher diversity than aged donors.

The germline gives CDR1 DFQATT, CDR2 SNEGSKA (reference sequence). V lost 2 bases, J lost 4 bases, and 8 bases lay in between. The CDR3 loop spans 12 amino acids. This clonotype has a count of ten or more. Its antigen is unknown. PCR was performed a second time for roughly 7 to 12 cycles using a sample-barcoded 5' primer and a J-beta primer mix. From the 5' RACE reads, TCRdb called clonotypes with MiXCR, one entry per CDR3 protein. The sample records about 780,000 distinct CDR3 sequences, about half being singletons. The sequenced sample was blood. V usage is TRBV20-1 and J usage is TRBJ1-2; possible D gene TRBD1, 5 bases. This receptor was taken from a man at least 80 years old in good health. The CDR3 DNA reads TGCAGTGCTAGACAGGGCAGCTATGGCTACACCTTC. The encoded protein is CSARQGSYGYTF.